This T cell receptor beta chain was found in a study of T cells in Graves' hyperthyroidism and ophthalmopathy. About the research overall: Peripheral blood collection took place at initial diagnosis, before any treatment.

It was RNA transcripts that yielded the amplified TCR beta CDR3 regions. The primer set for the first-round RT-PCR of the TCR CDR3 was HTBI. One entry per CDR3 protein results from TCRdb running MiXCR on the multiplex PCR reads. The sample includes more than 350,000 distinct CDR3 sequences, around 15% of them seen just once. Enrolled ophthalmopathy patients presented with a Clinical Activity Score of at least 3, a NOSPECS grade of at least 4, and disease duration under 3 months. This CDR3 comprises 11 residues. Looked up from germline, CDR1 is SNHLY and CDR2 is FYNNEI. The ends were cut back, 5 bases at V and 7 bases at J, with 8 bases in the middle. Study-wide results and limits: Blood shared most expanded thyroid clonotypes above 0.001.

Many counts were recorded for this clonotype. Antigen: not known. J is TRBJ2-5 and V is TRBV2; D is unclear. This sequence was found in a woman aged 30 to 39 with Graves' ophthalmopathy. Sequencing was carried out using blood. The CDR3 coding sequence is TGTGCCAGCAGTTTACGGCTGACCCAGTACTTC. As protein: CASSLRLTQYF.